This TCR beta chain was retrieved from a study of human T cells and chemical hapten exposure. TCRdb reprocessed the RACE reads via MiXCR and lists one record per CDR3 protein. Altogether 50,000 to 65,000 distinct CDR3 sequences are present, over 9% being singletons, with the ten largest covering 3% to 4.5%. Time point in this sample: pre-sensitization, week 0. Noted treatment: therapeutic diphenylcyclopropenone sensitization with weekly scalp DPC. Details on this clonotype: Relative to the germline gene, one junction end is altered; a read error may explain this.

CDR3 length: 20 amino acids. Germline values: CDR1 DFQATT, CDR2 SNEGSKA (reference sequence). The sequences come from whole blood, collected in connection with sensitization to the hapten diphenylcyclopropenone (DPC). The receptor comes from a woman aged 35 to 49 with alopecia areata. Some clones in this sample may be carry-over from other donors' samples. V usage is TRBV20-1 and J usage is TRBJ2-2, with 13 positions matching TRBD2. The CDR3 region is CSARDDSGLAGAWNTGGLFF. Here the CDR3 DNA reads TGCAGTGCTAGAGATGATTCCGGACTAGCGGGAGCGTGGAACACCGGGGGGCTGTTTTTT.